Below are 17 T cell receptor beta chains sequenced from a single sample in a study of breast tumors, draining lymph nodes, adjacent tissues. Using its own MiXCR run on the multiplex PCR reads, TCRdb lists one record per CDR3 protein. This table holds more than 80,000 distinct CDR3 sequences, more than 25% found once. The lymph nodes were axillary draining lymph nodes from breast cancer patients. The sequenced sample consisted of axillary lymph node tissue. The receptors stem from a female donor with breast cancer. Some clones in this sample may be carry-over from other donors' samples.

Regarding this clonotype: Since the CDR3 does not end with the conserved phenylalanine or tryptophan, this likely comes from a read error. The DNA is omitted, as the CDR3 cannot be located on it reliably, and the CDR3 follows TCRdb's listing. The rearrangement links TRBV7-9 to TRBJ2-5. Germline values: CDR1 SEHNR, CDR2 FQNEAQ (reference sequence). 14 amino acids form the CDR3, both terminal residues included. The CDR3 loop is CASSLGGATYEQCL.

V gene TRBV12-3 or TRBV12-4 combines with J gene TRBJ1-3; TRBD1 agrees at 12 bases. The junction had 16 bases not matched to a gene; V was cut back by 3 bases and J by 4 bases. The CDR3 spans 20 residues. The CDR3 coding sequence is TGTGCCAGCAGTTTGTTCCGTCCCGGGACAGGGGGCGCGGGGGGAAACACCATATATTTT. The encoded protein is CASSLFRPGTGGAGGNTIYF.

This clonotype was detected many times. The chain has TRBV15 and TRBJ2-7; tentative D call: TRBD1 (7 bases). The CDR3 extends over 12 amino acids. V dropped 9 bases and J dropped 5 bases, with 14 bases sitting between them. The germline CDR1 and CDR2 sequences are LNHNV and YYDKDF (reference sequence). The CDR3 here is CATQTGRNEQYF. Written as DNA, the CDR3 is TGTGCCACACAGACAGGGAGGAACGAGCAGTACTTC.

This sequence joins TRBV6-6 and TRBJ1-1; 7 positions agree with TRBD1. J was trimmed by 3 bases and V by 6 bases; bases with no gene match: 7. Germline assignment: CDR1 MNHNY and CDR2 SVGAGI (reference sequence). CDR3 size: 14 residues. The CDR3 nucleotides read TGTGCCAGCAGGACCACAGGGGCGGACACTGAAGCTTTCTTT. Translated, it gives CASRTTGADTEAFF.

This clonotype has a handful of counts. A much larger clone differs by one base, so this may be a read error. This rearrangement joins TRBV14 to TRBJ2-1, with 8 positions matching TRBD1. This CDR3 has 14 amino acids. From germline, CDR1 is SGHDN and CDR2 FVKESK. DNA for the CDR3: TGTGCCAGCAGCTCCGGGACAGGCCGGGATGAGCAGTCCTTC. As protein: CASSSGTGRDEQSF.

This clonotype was observed a few times. Being one base from a much bigger clone, this may be a read error. The CDR3 DNA is TGTGCCAGCAGTCACTCGTCACTAACAACTAATGAAAAACTGTTTTTT. This gives the protein CASSHSSLTTNEKLFF. V is TRBV6-5 and J is TRBJ1-4; D remains unclear. Germline CDR1 and CDR2: MNHEY and SVGAGI. The CDR3 has 16 residues.

The rearrangement joins TRBV6-5 to TRBJ1-1, with D uncertain. This CDR3 is 14 amino acids long. Deletions cut 5 bases from V and 3 bases from J, with 13 bases between. The germline V gene has CDR1 MNHEY and CDR2 SVGAGI. The CDR3 loop is CASSRTSRYTEAFF. As DNA, the CDR3 is TGTGCCAGCAGTCGAACGTCGAGATACACTGAAGCTTTCTTT.

This clonotype was detected ten times or more. The CDR3, as DNA: TGTGCCAGCAGAGCAGGGGGCGGTGGTAATGAAAAACTGTTTTTT. Amino acid sequence: CASRAGGGGNEKLFF. The V call is TRBV2, the J call TRBJ1-4; 8 positions match TRBD1. The CDR3 runs 15 residues. The V gene end was trimmed by 6 bases and the J gene end by 4 bases; junction bases not matched to a gene: 7. Germline CDR1 SNHLY, CDR2 FYNNEI.

About this clonotype: A much larger clone sits a single nucleotide away, making a read error possible. V and J are TRBV12-3 or TRBV12-4 and TRBJ1-2; D is unresolved. The CDR3 extends over 14 amino acids. Trimming cost V 9 bases and J 2 bases, with 16 bases left between them. The DNA of the CDR3 is TGTGCCAGTGGGAGCCTCCGGGGAAACTATGGCTACACCTTC. Translating it yields CASGSLRGNYGYTF.

This clonotype was recorded many times. The V call is TRBV4-1, the J call TRBJ2-2; tentative D call: TRBD1 (6 bases). The CDR3 has 16 amino acids. Germline V lookup: CDR1 MGHRA, CDR2 YSYEKL. V gave up 3 bases and J gave up 4 bases, with 15 bases separating them. The DNA of the CDR3 is TGCGCCAGCAGCCACCCCGGGACACAAGTCACCGGGGAGCTGTTTTTT. Translation gives CASSHPGTQVTGELFF.

With respect to this clonotype: The junction departs from germline at one end; a sequencing error may be responsible. The chain recombines TRBV6-4 with TRBJ2-7; 7 nucleotides agree with TRBD2. Per the germline V gene, CDR1 is MRHNA and CDR2 is SNTAGT. The CDR3 totals 16 residues. This CDR3 is CASSESGRAFADEQSF. Here the CDR3 DNA reads TGTGCCAGCAGTGAGAGTGGGAGGGCCTTTGCAGATGAGCAGTCCTTC.

Ten or more counts support this clonotype. The gene calls are TRBV7-2 and TRBJ2-7, with a weak D call TRBD1 (6 bases). CDR3 length: 12 amino acids. Between the trimmed V and J ends, which lost 6 bases and 6 bases, there was a span of 12 bases. Germline V CDR1 and CDR2: SGHTA, FQGNSA. CDR3 loop: CASRTGIGEQYF. The CDR3, as DNA: TGTGCCAGCAGAACAGGGATTGGCGAGCAGTACTTC.

The CDR3 region is CASSLRDRGNGSEAFF. The CDR3 region has the DNA TGTGCCAGTAGTCTGCGGGACAGGGGAAATGGCTCTGAAGCTTTCTTT. This chain joins TRBV19 and TRBJ1-1; 10 bases align to TRBD1. This CDR3 contains 16 residues. Germline V gene sequence: CDR1 LNHDA, CDR2 SQIVND (reference sequence). Unmatched junction bases numbered 12, after V lost 5 bases and J lost 6 bases.

This clonotype has a single count. This chain uses TRBV5-1 with TRBJ2-7; 11 nucleotides agree with TRBD2. Germline V CDR1 and CDR2: SGHRS, YFSETQ. The trim removed 3 bases at V and 2 bases at J, leaving 1 base unmatched. The CDR3 length is 14 residues. In DNA, the CDR3 is TGCGCCAGCAGCTCGACTAGCGGGACCTACGAGCAGTACTTC. Translating it yields CASSSTSGTYEQYF.

The J gene is TRBJ1-2, the V gene TRBV9; D may be TRBD1 (6 bases). The CDR3 sequence is 15 residues long. The V and J ends lost 4 bases and 1 base respectively, with 14 bases between them. Looked up from germline, CDR1 is SGDLS and CDR2 is YYNGEE. CDR3 sequence: CASSQADSYNYGYTF. CDR3 nucleotides: TGTGCCAGCAGCCAGGCGGACAGCTATAACTATGGCTACACCTTC.

Many counts were recorded for this clonotype. This chain connects TRBV6-5 to TRBJ1-4, with 9 positions matching TRBD1. The J segment lost 4 bases and the V segment lost 0 bases, leaving 9 bases of the junction unmatched. Germline V lookup: CDR1 MNHEY, CDR2 SVGAGI. CDR3 length: 18 amino acids. CDR3 sequence (DNA): TGTGCCAGCAGTTACTCGTTCCTTCCGGGACAGGGTAATGAAAAACTGTTTTTT. Protein product: CASSYSFLPGQGNEKLFF.

This clonotype was recorded a few times. A much larger clone sits a single nucleotide away, making a read error possible. The chain carries TRBV12-3 or TRBV12-4 and TRBJ2-1; 9 bases align to TRBD2. The CDR3 contains 12 residues. The CDR3, as DNA: TGTGCCAGCAGCAACGCGGGGGGGCCATCCCTCTTC. Translation: CASSNAGGPSLF.